The 20 T cell receptor beta chains in this list originate from one sample, sequenced in a study of T-cell memory formation after mild COVID-19 (dated by TCRdb to the early 2020s). Receptors were amplified or captured by 5' RACE. These reads were obtained on an Illumina NovaSeq 6000. The raw public data were reprocessed by TCRdb itself: fastp quality trimming at Q25, MiXCR clonotype calling, in-frame beta chains only. CDR3 protein sequences are deduplicated, and each keeps its most common genes and DNA. This sample comprises roughly 350,000 distinct CDR3 sequences, approximately 15% of them detected only once. The ten largest account for about 20% of the sample. Specimen: PBMCs or a T cell subset sorted from them (not recorded which). These receptors originate from a man younger than 35 who had mild COVID-19 (a few samples of this study predate the infection). The sample titles of this study are shuffled in the database, so cell type and time point are left out; the donor was told from shared clones.

The chain has TRBV4-1 and TRBJ1-2; the D is unclear. Germline CDR1 reads MGHRA; CDR2 reads YSYEKL. V was clipped by 0 bases and J by 7 bases, with 9 bases between them. The CDR3 runs to 13 residues. The CDR3 DNA reads as TGCGCCAGCAGCCAAGAGGGCGGTATTGGCTACACCTTC. This codes for CASSQEGGIGYTF.

This clonotype has a count of ten or more. This rearrangement joins TRBV27 to TRBJ2-1; D might be TRBD1 (6 bases). The CDR3 length is 13 residues. Germline CDR1 MNHEY, CDR2 SMNVEV (reference sequence). Trimming took 7 bases from V and 8 from J, leaving 15 bases between them. CDR3 in amino acids: CASNERGLDEQFF. The CDR3 DNA is TGTGCCAGCAACGAAAGGGGGTTGGATGAGCAGTTCTTC.

J is TRBJ1-1 and V is TRBV29-1; D remains ambiguous. Deletions cut 5 bases from V and 3 bases from J, with 13 bases between. This CDR3 has 13 residues. Germline V gene sequence: CDR1 SQVTM, CDR2 ANQGSEA. The CDR3 sequence: CSVSGPLDTEAFF. The CDR3 DNA follows: TGCAGCGTTTCTGGACCTTTGGACACTGAAGCTTTCTTT.

This clonotype was seen at least ten times. The chain recombines TRBV12-3 or TRBV12-4 with TRBJ2-7, with D perhaps given as TRBD1 or TRBD2 (5 bases each). CDR3 length: 16 amino acids. Between the trimmed V and J ends, which lost 9 bases and 5 bases, there was a span of 26 bases. CDR3 region: CARALGASILGNEQYF. CDR3 sequence (DNA): TGTGCCAGGGCCCTCGGGGCCTCCATATTGGGCAACGAGCAGTACTTC.

The gene calls are TRBV2 and TRBJ1-1; D might be TRBD1 (5 bases). Per germline, CDR1 SNHLY and CDR2 FYNNEI. V was clipped by 10 bases and J by 0 bases, with 21 bases between them. The CDR3 spans 16 residues. CDR3 DNA sequence: TGTGCCATCCGAGGAGACAGTCTCTACTTGAACACTGAAGCTTTCTTT. This translates into CAIRGDSLYLNTEAFF.

The J gene is TRBJ2-7, the V gene TRBV6-6, with TRBD1 as a possible D gene (6 bases). This CDR3 comprises 14 residues. The germline CDR1 and CDR2 sequences are MNHNY and SVGAGI (reference sequence). Trimming removed 6 bases from V and 0 bases from J, with 12 bases in between. The CDR3 DNA reads as TGTGCCAGCAGGTCGGGACACAGCTCCTACGAGCAGTACTTC. Translation gives CASRSGHSSYEQYF.

This clonotype was picked up a small number of times. V usage is TRBV9 and J usage is TRBJ2-3; D is possibly TRBD2 (6 bases). This CDR3 has 14 amino acids. With 0 bases removed from V and 3 bases from J, the gap between germline ends came to 8 bases. Germline values: CDR1 SGDLS, CDR2 YYNGEE. CDR3 sequence (DNA): TGTGCCAGCAGCGTAGTGGCGGGGACAGATACGCAGTATTTT. Amino acid sequence: CASSVVAGTDTQYF.

This clonotype was found a few times. This chain joins TRBV6-5 and TRBJ2-7, with unresolved D. The CDR3 extends over 12 amino acids. CDR1 MNHEY and CDR2 SVGAGI come from the germline V gene. The V end was cut by 6 bases, the J end by 3 bases, with 9 bases between. CDR3 DNA: TGTGCCAGCAGGACGGAATACTACGAGCAGTACTTC. This translates into CASRTEYYEQYF.

Note on this clonotype: One junction end does not reproduce the germline sequence, and a read error may be involved. The chain couples TRBV9 to TRBJ2-4, with D unclear. This CDR3 contains 14 residues. In germline, CDR1 is SGDLS, CDR2 YYNGEE. The CDR3 DNA reads TGTGCCAGCAGCGTAGGGAGTGTCAAAAACAGTCAGTACTTC. Protein sequence: CASSVGSVKNSQYF.

This chain joins TRBV7-9 and TRBJ1-2; 7 bases agree with TRBD1. Germline assignment: CDR1 SEHNR and CDR2 FQNEAQ (reference sequence). The length of the CDR3 is 16 residues. V lost 3 bases to trimming and J lost 3 bases; unmatched junction nucleotides: 10. CDR3 sequence (DNA): TGTGCCAGCAGCTTTGCCCCACAGGGGCTCCACTATGGCTACACCTTC. Translation: CASSFAPQGLHYGYTF.

Only a few counts were recorded for this clonotype. V gene TRBV4-1 combines with J gene TRBJ2-4; D is unresolved. Trimming pared 1 base from V and 9 bases from J, leaving 4 bases between. Germline CDR1 reads MGHRA; CDR2 reads YSYEKL. CDR3 length equals 11 residues. The CDR3 DNA is TGCGCCAGCAGCCAAGGGGGCATTCAGTACTTC. Amino acids: CASSQGGIQYF.

The V call is TRBV6-5, the J call TRBJ2-5; tentatively, D is TRBD1 (6 bases). Trimming left V 3 bases short and J 5 bases short, with 19 bases between. The germline V gene encodes CDR1 MNHEY and CDR2 SVGAGI. CDR3 length: 16 residues. The DNA for the CDR3 is TGTGCCAGCAGTTATCAGTTCGGGACAAGGAGGGAGACCCAGTACTTC. Amino acids: CASSYQFGTRRETQYF.

The V gene is TRBV4-2, the J gene TRBJ2-3; 8 positions agree with TRBD2. Germline V gene sequence: CDR1 LGHNA, CDR2 YNFKEQ. With 1 base clipped from V and 2 bases from J, the junction kept 5 bases outside the gene matches. The CDR3 length is 16 residues. For the CDR3, the DNA is TGTGCCAGCAGCCAAGGTACGGGGGGGCCCACAGATACGCAGTATTTT. It is translated as CASSQGTGGPTDTQYF.

V and J are TRBV24-1 and TRBJ2-1; 7 bases fit TRBD1. CDR1 KGHDR and CDR2 SFDVKD come from the germline V gene. Trimming at V came to 4 bases and at J to 0 bases, leaving 8 bases not matched to a gene. The CDR3 runs 17 residues. CDR3 protein: CATSDPTRTGSYNEQFF. CDR3 coding DNA: TGTGCCACCAGTGACCCGACGAGGACAGGCTCCTACAATGAGCAGTTCTTC.

The chain couples TRBV19 to TRBJ1-2, with TRBD1 identical over 9 bases. The germline V gene encodes CDR1 LNHDA and CDR2 SQIVND (reference sequence). The CDR3 runs to 16 residues. V lost 4 bases, J lost 6 bases, and 12 bases stayed unmatched. The CDR3 DNA reads as TGTGCCAGTAGTAAACGTTCCTGGGACAGGGACCATGGCTACACCTTC. It encodes CASSKRSWDRDHGYTF. The variable domain in full, with the rest retrieved from reference TRBV19 and TRBJ1-2, is DGGITQSPKYLFRKEGQNVTLSCEQNLNHDAMYWYRQDPGQGLRLIYYSQIVNDFQKGDIAEGYSVSREKKESFPLTVTSAQKNPTAFYLCASSKRSWDRDHGYTFGSGTRLTVV.

The V gene is TRBV7-2, the J gene TRBJ1-4; no reliable D call. From germline, CDR1 is SGHTA and CDR2 FQGNSA. Between the trimmed V and J ends, which lost 2 bases and 7 bases, there was a span of 11 bases. The CDR3 totals 14 residues. The CDR3 here is CASSLKRAGEKLFF. The CDR3 nucleotides read TGTGCCAGCAGCTTAAAGCGGGCAGGTGAAAAACTGTTTTTT.

This clonotype has a count of ten or more. The chain employs TRBV6-6 and TRBJ2-5; TRBD1 or TRBD2 may be the D gene (6 bases each). V was cut by 6 bases and J by 3 bases, with 17 bases left in between. CDR3 length: 15 residues. The V gene's germline CDR1 is MNHNY and CDR2 SVGAGI (reference sequence). The CDR3 loop is CASRPQGGPEETQYF. CDR3 DNA sequence: TGTGCCAGCAGACCCCAAGGGGGGCCGGAAGAGACCCAGTACTTC.

This clonotype showed up just a few times. This chain joins TRBV7-2 and TRBJ1-1, with D maybe TRBD1 (5 bases). Per germline, CDR1 SGHTA and CDR2 FQGNSA. The CDR3 contains 14 residues. V dropped 5 bases and J dropped 1 base, with 11 bases sitting between them. Written as DNA, the CDR3 is TGTGCCAGCAGCCTGGGACCCAAGAACACTGAAGCTTTCTTT. Protein product: CASSLGPKNTEAFF.

This chain uses TRBV16 with TRBJ1-1; maybe TRBD1 (5 bases). Deletions cut 3 bases from V and 5 bases from J, with 10 bases between. The CDR3 runs 13 residues. Germline V gene data show CDR1 as KGHSY and CDR2 as FQNENV. The CDR3 sequence: CASSHGGRTEAFF. The CDR3 DNA follows: TGTGCCAGCAGCCACGGGGGGAGGACTGAAGCTTTCTTT.

The chain is built from TRBV6-6 and TRBJ1-6; D ambiguous. The germline CDR1 and CDR2 sequences are MNHNY and SVGAGI (reference sequence). The CDR3 runs 12 residues. Trimming cost V 9 bases and J 9 bases, with 12 bases left between them. The CDR3 sequence is CASKNGGSPLHF. The CDR3 DNA is TGTGCCAGTAAAAACGGCGGTTCACCCCTCCACTTT.